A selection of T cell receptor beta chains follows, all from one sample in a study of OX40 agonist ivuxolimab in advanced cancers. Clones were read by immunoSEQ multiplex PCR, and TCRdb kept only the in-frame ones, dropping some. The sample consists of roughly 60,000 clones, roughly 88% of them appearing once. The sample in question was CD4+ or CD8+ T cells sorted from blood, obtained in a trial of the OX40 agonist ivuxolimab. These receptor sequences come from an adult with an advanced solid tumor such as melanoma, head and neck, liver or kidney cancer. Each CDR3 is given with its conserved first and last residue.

CATTPRGSTNEKLFF | TRBJ1-4 | TRBV19
CASSQSYNRDSGRGTQYF | TRBJ2-5 | TRBV4-2
CASSQDGGALNEKLFF | TRBJ1-4 | TRBV4-3
CASSLGVTSRETQYF | TRBJ2-5 | TRBV5-1
CSVPAGTGGDHEQYF | TRBJ2-7 | TRBV29-1
CASSLRGLAEYF | TRBJ2-3 | TRBV28
CASSSRQGRTEAFF | TRBJ1-1 | TRBV5-4
CASSQRTAPLMNTEAFF | TRBJ1-1 | TRBV7-2
CASSLNAGDEKLFF | TRBJ1-4 | TRBV11-3
CASSEGQGVYNEQFF | TRBJ2-1 | TRBV25-1
CASSLTSYEQYF | TRBJ2-7 | TRBV28
CASSLGGQDSVQYF | TRBJ2-7 | TRBV7-2
CASSLRDRGADTQYF | TRBJ2-3 | TRBV5-4
CASSPGPVGSTNTEAFF | TRBJ1-1 | TRBV18
CASSFQGSYEQYF | TRBJ2-7 | TRBV11-1
CASSRRSGGRANTGELFF | TRBJ2-2 | TRBV14
CASSSVYNEQFF | TRBJ2-1 | TRBV5-6
CASSTQRSPLHF | TRBJ1-6 | TRBV6-6
CASTTLLQGGVRSYEQYF | TRBJ2-7 | TRBV28
CASSLELAGGTYEQYF | TRBJ2-7 | TRBV7-2
CAWSNREEVQYF | TRBJ2-7 | TRBV30
CASSLMTGSATNEKLFF | TRBJ1-4 | TRBV5-1
CASSLVAGVGYNEQFF | TRBJ2-1 | TRBV5-1
CASSAALGLAGARGPTETQYF | TRBJ2-5 | TRBV9
CASSFGPIYEQYF | TRBJ2-7 | TRBV28
CAISDPGGTSGYEQYF | TRBJ2-7 | TRBV10-3
CASTIEQGDGYTF | TRBJ1-2 | TRBV5-8
CASSVGTAINSPLHF | TRBJ1-6 | TRBV9
CASSEQQSSYEQYF | TRBJ2-7 | TRBV2
CATSRDLGQPQHF | TRBJ1-5 | TRBV15
CASSIAGTGPYEQYF | TRBJ2-7 | TRBV4-3
CASSFSYEQYF | TRBJ2-7 | TRBV7-8